The 7 T cell receptor beta chains below all came from one sample that was sequenced in a study of T cell repertoires in cytomegalovirus infection. These receptors' targets are unknown. TCRdb recomputed calls from the reads with MiXCR, one row per CDR3 protein. The data show approximately 310,000 distinct CDR3 sequences, roughly 25% seen once. Sample: cultured PBMCs, taken from culture after CMV antigen stimulation. The origin of the receptors is a human donor in good health (CMV status not recorded). Some clones in this sample may be carry-over from other donors' samples.

The chain recombines TRBV11-2 with TRBJ1-5, with D possibly matching TRBD1 (5 bases). Per germline, CDR1 SGHAT and CDR2 FQNNGV. This CDR3 is built from 14 residues. V lost 5 bases and J lost 3, with 11 bases in between. CDR3 bases: TGTGCCAGCAGCCCCGACAGCGACAATCAGCCCCAGCATTTT. Translation: CASSPDSDNQPQHF.

This clonotype was seen only a few times. The rearrangement uses TRBV4-1 and TRBJ1-6; no firm D call. Trimming pared 8 bases from V and 3 bases from J, leaving 17 bases between. In germline, CDR1 is MGHRA, CDR2 YSYEKL. This CDR3 contains 16 residues. The DNA of the CDR3 is TGCGCCAGCTCTAGAGTTCGAATTGACTATAATTCACCCCTCCACTTT. Translating gives CASSRVRIDYNSPLHF.

This chain uses TRBV7-9 with TRBJ2-3, with 11 bases matching TRBD2. The CDR3 is 15 amino acids. V shed 5 bases, J shed 1 base, and the junction held 2 bases outside the gene matches. Germline values: CDR1 SEHNR, CDR2 FQNEAQ (reference sequence). CDR3 nucleotide sequence: TGTGCCAGCAGCGAGGGACTAGCGGGCACAGATACGCAGTATTTT. Amino acids: CASSEGLAGTDTQYF.

This rearrangement joins TRBV11-3 to TRBJ1-1; D remains ambiguous. The length of the CDR3 is 11 residues. CDR1 is SGHNT, CDR2 YENEEA, per germline. Deletions cut 1 base from V and 8 bases from J, with 5 bases between. In DNA, the CDR3 is TGTGCCAGCAGCTTAGCACAGGAAGCTTTCTTT. This sequence encodes CASSLAQEAFF.

J is TRBJ2-5 and V is TRBV2; D is possibly TRBD1 (6 bases). This CDR3 has 13 amino acids. Germline assignment: CDR1 SNHLY and CDR2 FYNNEI. Trimming stripped 7 bases from V and 3 bases from J, with 12 bases between. In DNA form, the CDR3 reads TGTGCCAGCACCGACCAGGGGAAAGAGACCCAGTACTTC. Its protein is CASTDQGKETQYF.

This clonotype has just a few counts. J is TRBJ2-1 and V is TRBV7-2; 8 nucleotides align to TRBD2. The CDR3 is 16 amino acids. CDR1 is SGHTA, CDR2 FQGNSA, per germline. The trim removed 1 base at V and 7 bases at J, leaving 9 bases unmatched. CDR3 loop: CASSLEGTRTRNEQFF. The CDR3 DNA reads TGTGCCAGCAGCTTAGAAGGGACTAGAACCCGAAATGAGCAGTTCTTC. Looking up the rest from reference TRBV7-2 and TRBJ2-1 gives the full variable domain: GAGVSQSPSNKVTEKGKDVELRCDPISGHTALYWYRQSLGQGLEFLIYFQGNSAPDKSGLPSDRFSAERTGGSVSTLTIQRTQQEDSAVYLCASSLEGTRTRNEQFFGPGTRLTVL.

The V call is TRBV6-2 or TRBV6-3, the J call TRBJ2-5; 7 nucleotides match TRBD2. With V trimmed by 8 bases and J by 4 bases, 10 bases remained unmatched. The CDR3 has 14 residues. Looked up from germline, CDR1 is MNHEY and CDR2 is SVGEGT. The CDR3 DNA reads TGTGCCAGCCGAGGAACTAGCGAGCGAGAGACCCAGTACTTC. Protein sequence: CASRGTSERETQYF.